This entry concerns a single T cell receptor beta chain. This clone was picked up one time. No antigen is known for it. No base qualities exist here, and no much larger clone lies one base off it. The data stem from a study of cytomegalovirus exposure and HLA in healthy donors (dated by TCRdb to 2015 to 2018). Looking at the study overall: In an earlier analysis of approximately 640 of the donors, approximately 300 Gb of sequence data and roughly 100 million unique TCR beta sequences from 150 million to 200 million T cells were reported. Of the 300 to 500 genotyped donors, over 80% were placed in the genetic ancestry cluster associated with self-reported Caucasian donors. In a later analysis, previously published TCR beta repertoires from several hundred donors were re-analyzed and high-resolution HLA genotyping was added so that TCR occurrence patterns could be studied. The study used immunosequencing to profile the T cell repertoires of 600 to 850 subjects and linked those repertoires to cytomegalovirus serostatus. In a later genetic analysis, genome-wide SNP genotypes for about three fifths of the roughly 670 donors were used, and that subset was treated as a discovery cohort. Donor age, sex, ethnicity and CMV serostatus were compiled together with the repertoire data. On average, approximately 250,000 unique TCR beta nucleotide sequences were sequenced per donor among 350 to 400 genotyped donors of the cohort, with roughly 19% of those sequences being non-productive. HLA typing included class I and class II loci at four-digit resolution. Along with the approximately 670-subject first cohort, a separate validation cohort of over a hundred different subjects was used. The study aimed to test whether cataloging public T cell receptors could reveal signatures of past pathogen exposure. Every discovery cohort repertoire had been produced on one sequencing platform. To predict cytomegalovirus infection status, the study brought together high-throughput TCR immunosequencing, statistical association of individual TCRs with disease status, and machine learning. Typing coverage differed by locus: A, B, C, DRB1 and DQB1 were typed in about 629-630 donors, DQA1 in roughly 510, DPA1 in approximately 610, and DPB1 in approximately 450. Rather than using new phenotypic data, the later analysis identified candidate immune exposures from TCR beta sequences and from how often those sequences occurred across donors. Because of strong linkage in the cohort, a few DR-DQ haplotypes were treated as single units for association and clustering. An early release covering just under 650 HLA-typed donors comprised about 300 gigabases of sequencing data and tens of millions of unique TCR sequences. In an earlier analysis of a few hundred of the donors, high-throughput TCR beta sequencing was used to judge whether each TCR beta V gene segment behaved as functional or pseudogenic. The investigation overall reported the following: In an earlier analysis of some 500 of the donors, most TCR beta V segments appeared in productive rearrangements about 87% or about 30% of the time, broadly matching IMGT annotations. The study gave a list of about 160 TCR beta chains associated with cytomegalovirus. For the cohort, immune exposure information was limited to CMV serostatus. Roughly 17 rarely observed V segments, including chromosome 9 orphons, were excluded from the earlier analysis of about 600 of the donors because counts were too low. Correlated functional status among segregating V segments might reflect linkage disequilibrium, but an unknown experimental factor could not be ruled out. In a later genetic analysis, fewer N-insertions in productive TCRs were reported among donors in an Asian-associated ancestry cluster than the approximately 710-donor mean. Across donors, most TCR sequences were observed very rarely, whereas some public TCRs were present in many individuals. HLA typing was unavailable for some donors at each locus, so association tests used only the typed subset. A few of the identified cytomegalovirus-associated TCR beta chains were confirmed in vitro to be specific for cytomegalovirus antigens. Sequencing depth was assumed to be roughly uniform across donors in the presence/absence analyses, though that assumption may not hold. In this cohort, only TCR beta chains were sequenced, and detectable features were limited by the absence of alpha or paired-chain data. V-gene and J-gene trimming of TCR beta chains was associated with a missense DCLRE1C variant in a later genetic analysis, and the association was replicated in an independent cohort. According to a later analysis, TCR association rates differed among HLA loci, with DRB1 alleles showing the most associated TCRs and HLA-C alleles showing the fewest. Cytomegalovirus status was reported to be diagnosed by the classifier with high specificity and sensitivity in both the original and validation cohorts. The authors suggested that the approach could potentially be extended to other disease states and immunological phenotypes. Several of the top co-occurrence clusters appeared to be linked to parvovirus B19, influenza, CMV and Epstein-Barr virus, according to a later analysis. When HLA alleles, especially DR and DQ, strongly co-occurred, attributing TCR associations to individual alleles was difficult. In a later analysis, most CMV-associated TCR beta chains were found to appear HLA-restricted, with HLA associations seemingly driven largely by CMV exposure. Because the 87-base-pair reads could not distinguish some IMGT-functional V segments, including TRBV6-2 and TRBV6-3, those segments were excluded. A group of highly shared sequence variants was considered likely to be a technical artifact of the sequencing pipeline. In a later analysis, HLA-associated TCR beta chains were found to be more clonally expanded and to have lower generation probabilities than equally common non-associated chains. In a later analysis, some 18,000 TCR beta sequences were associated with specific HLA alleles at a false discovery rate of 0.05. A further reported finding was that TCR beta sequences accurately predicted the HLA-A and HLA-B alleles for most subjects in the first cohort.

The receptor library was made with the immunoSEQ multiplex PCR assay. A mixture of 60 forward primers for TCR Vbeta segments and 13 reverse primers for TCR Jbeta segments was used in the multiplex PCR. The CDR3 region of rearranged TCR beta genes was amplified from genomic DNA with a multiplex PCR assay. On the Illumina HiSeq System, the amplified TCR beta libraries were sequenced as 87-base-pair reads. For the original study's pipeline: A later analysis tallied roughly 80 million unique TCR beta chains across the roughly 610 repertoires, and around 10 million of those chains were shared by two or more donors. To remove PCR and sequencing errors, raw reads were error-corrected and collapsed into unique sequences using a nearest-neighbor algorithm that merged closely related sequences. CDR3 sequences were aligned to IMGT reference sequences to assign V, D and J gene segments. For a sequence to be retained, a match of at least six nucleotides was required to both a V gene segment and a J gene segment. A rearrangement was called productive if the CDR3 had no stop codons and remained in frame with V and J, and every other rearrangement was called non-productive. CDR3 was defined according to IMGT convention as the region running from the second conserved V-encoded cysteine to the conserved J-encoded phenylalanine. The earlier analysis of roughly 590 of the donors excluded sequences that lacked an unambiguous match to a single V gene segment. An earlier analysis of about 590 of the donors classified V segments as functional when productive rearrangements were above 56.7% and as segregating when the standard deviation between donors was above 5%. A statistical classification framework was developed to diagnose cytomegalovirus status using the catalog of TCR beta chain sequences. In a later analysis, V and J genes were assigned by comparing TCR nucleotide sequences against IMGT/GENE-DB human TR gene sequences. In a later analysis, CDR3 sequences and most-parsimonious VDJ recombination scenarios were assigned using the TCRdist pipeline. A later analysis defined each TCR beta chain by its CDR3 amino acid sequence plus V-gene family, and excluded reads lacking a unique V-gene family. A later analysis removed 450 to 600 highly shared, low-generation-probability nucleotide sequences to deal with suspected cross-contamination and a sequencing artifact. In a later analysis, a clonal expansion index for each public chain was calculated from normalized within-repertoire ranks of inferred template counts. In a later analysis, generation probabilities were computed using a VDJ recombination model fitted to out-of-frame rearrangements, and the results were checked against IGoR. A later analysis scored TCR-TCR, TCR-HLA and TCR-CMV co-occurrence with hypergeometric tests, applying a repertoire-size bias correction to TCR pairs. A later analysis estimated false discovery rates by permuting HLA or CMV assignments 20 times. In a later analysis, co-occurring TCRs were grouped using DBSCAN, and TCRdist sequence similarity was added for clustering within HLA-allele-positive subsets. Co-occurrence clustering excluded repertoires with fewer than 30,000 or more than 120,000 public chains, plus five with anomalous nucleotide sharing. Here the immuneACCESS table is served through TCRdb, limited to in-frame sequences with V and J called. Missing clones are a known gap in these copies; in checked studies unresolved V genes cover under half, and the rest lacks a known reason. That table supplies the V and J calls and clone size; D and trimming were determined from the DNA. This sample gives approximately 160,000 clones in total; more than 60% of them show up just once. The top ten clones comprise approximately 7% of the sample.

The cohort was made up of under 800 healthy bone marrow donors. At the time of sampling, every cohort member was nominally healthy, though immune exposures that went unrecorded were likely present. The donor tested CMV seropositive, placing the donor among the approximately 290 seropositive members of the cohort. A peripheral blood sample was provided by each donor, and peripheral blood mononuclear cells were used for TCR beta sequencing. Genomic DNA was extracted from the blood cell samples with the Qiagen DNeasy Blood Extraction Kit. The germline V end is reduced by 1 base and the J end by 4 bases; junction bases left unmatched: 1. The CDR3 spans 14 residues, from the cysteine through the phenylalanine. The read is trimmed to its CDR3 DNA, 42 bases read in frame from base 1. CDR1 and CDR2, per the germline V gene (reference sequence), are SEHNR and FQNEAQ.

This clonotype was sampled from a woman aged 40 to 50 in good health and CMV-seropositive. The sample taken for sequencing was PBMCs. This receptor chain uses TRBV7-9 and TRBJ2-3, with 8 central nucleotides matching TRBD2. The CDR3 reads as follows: CASSLGLASDTQYF. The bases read TGTGCCAGCAGCTTAGGACTAGCGTCAGATACGCAGTATTTT.